One sample yielded the 16 T cell receptor beta chains listed below, sequenced in a study of early stage breast cancer tumors. Clones were sequenced by immunoSEQ multiplex PCR, and TCRdb holds only the in-frame ones, with some missing. The table records about 72,000 clones, 65% to 85% of them present only once. Sequenced input: blood. The source is a person between 60 and 70 years old with breast cancer.

V usage is TRBV7-8 and J usage is TRBJ2-7, with D possibly matching TRBD1 (7 bases). Trimming cost V 0 bases and J 4 bases, with 22 bases left between them. The CDR3 runs 18 residues. Germline loops: CDR1 SGHVS, CDR2 FQNEAQ. The DNA for the CDR3 is TGTGCCAGCAGCTTAGCGAGTAGTCCAGGGGGAGGAAGGTACGAGCAGTACTTC. The encoded protein is CASSLASSPGGGRYEQYF.

The V gene is TRBV11-2, the J gene TRBJ2-7; no reliable D call. The CDR3 length is 13 residues. Per the germline V gene, CDR1 is SGHAT and CDR2 is FQNNGV. V lost 0 bases and J 6 bases, leaving 9 bases between the germline ends. The CDR3 coding sequence is TGTGCCAGCAGCTTAGATATGGCCCGCGAGCAGTACTTC. Protein sequence: CASSLDMAREQYF.

The gene calls are TRBV7-2 and TRBJ1-5; D unresolved. The V end was cut by 1 base, the J end by 7 bases, with 11 bases between. This CDR3 is built from 14 residues. Germline V gene sequence: CDR1 SGHTA, CDR2 FQGNSA. CDR3 in DNA: TGTGCCAGCAGCTTAGACCGGTTTGCGCAGCCCCAGCATTTT. Protein sequence: CASSLDRFAQPQHF.

Only a few counts were recorded for this clone. CDR3 residues: CASSGGLAAGVPNEQFF. The CDR3 DNA reads as TGTGCCAGCAGTGGGGGGCTAGCAGCGGGAGTACCCAATGAGCAGTTCTTC. The chain couples TRBV27 to TRBJ2-1; TRBD2 agrees at 8 bases. The germline gives CDR1 MNHEY, CDR2 SMNVEV (reference sequence). After removal of 5 bases from V and 6 bases from J, the junction contained 15 bases not matched to a gene. The CDR3 loop spans 17 amino acids.

The chain uses TRBV28 and TRBJ2-1; 7 bases are shared with TRBD2. The CDR3 extends over 14 amino acids. The junction had 1 base not matched to a gene; V was cut back by 2 bases and J by 3 bases. CDR1 is MDHEN, CDR2 SYDVKM, per germline. In nucleotides, the CDR3 is TGTGCCAGCAGTTTAGCGGGAGACTACAATGAGCAGTTCTTC. It yields the protein CASSLAGDYNEQFF.

The genes are TRBV5-1 and TRBJ2-1; TRBD2 aligns across 9 bases. Germline V lookup: CDR1 SGHRS, CDR2 YFSETQ. Losses at the gene ends were 0 bases for V and 4 bases for J; bases not matched to a gene: 2. This CDR3 region has 15 residues. The CDR3 DNA reads TGCGCCAGCAGCTTGGCGCTAGCGGGGTACAATGAGCAGTTCTTC. Its protein product is CASSLALAGYNEQFF.

The V and J genes are TRBV7-9 and TRBJ2-7; TRBD2 matches 10 bases. J gave up 2 bases and V 0 bases, and 1 base lay outside the gene matches. CDR1 SEHNR and CDR2 FQNEAQ come from the germline V gene (reference sequence). This CDR3 is 15 amino acids long. As DNA, the CDR3 is TGTGCCAGCAGCTTAGCTAGCGGGGGGACCTACGAGCAGTACTTC. Translating it yields CASSLASGGTYEQYF.

This chain connects TRBV6-5 to TRBJ1-6; D call uncertain. Trimming shortened V by 8 bases and J by 5 bases, and 10 bases separated the two germline ends. The germline gives CDR1 MNHEY, CDR2 SVGAGI. This CDR3 has 13 amino acids. The CDR3 protein is CASRASHNSPLHF. DNA of the CDR3: TGTGCCAGCCGGGCCAGTCATAATTCACCCCTCCACTTT.

The genes are TRBV27 and TRBJ1-2; no clear D gene. Germline CDR1 and CDR2: MNHEY and SMNVEV (reference sequence). Trimming removed 0 bases from V and 6 bases from J, with 8 bases in between. The CDR3 is 13 amino acids. CDR3 nucleotides: TGTGCCAGCAGTTTATCGACGCGGGATGGCTACACCTTC. Its translation: CASSLSTRDGYTF.

The chain joins TRBV19 to TRBJ2-1; no clear D. The CDR3 runs to 14 residues. V was cut by 6 bases and J by 2 bases, with 11 bases left in between. Germline CDR1 is LNHDA and CDR2 is SQIVND (reference sequence). The CDR3 protein is CASRPGQTYNEQFF. CDR3 in DNA: TGTGCCAGTAGGCCGGGCCAGACCTACAATGAGCAGTTCTTC.

With respect to this clone: The junction and the germline gene differ at one end; a read error may be behind it. This rearrangement joins TRBV7-7 to TRBJ2-2; the D is unclear. From germline, CDR1 is SSHAT and CDR2 FNYEAQ (reference sequence). This CDR3 has 12 amino acids. This CDR3 is CASSLGTGELFF. CDR3 sequence (DNA): TGTGCTAGCAGCTTAGGGACCGGGGAGCTGTTTTTT.

This clone was seen just once. The gene calls are TRBV5-1 and TRBJ2-2, with 14 positions matching TRBD2. Looked up from germline, CDR1 is SGHRS and CDR2 is YFSETQ. V lost 4 bases and J lost 2; bases outside the gene matches: 4. The CDR3 has 17 amino acids. CDR3 region: CASSMTSGGANTGELFF. CDR3 sequence (DNA): TGCGCCAGCAGCATGACTAGCGGGGGGGCCAACACCGGGGAGCTGTTTTTT. Using reference TRBV5-1 and TRBJ2-2 for the parts outside the CDR3, the full variable domain is KAGVTQTPRYLIKTRGQQVTLSCSPISGHRSVSWYQQTPGQGLQFLFEYFSETQRNKGNFPGRFSGRQFSNSRSEMNVSTLELGDSALYLCASSMTSGGANTGELFFGEGSRLTVL.

The chain is built from TRBV5-6 and TRBJ2-5; tentative D call: TRBD1 (5 bases). Germline V gene sequence: CDR1 SGHDT, CDR2 YYEEEE. This CDR3 has 14 amino acids. With 2 bases removed from V and 4 bases from J, the gap between germline ends came to 12 bases. The CDR3 here is CASSLLGRGETQYF. CDR3 nucleotides: TGTGCCAGCAGCTTATTGGGGCGCGGAGAGACCCAGTACTTC. Full variable domain (rest looked up from reference TRBV5-6 and TRBJ2-5): DAGVTQSPTHLIKTRGQQVTLRCSPKSGHDTVSWYQQALGQGPQFIFQYYEEEERQRGNFPDRFSGHQFPNYSSELNVNALLLGDSALYLCASSLLGRGETQYFGPGTRLLVL.

The CDR3 DNA follows: TGCAGCGTTGCGGGGTGGACAGGGTCGAGCGAGCAGTTCTTC. It specifies CSVAGWTGSSEQFF. This chain links TRBV29-1 with TRBJ2-1, with 8 bases identical to TRBD1. Unmatched junction bases numbered 12, after V lost 4 bases and J lost 10 bases. CDR1 and CDR2 from the germline V gene are SQVTM and ANQGSEA. The CDR3 length is 14 residues.

The V call is TRBV30, the J call TRBJ1-5; D is unclear. V was trimmed by 1 base and J by 2 bases, leaving 9 bases between them. The CDR3 length is 14 residues. Germline loops: CDR1 GTSNPN, CDR2 SVGIG (reference sequence). CDR3 coding DNA: TGTGCCTGGAGTGCAGGTTGGCGCAATCAGCCCCAGCATTTT. Protein: CAWSAGWRNQPQHF.

The chain carries TRBV2 and TRBJ1-6, with unresolved D. The germline V and J ends were trimmed by 7 bases and 9 bases, with 22 bases remaining between them. CDR3 length: 16 residues. The germline V gene has CDR1 SNHLY and CDR2 FYNNEI. CDR3 DNA: TGTGCCAGCACCGGTGGAGGGCCTGATGGGTTTTCACCCCTCCACTTT. Amino acids: CASTGGGPDGFSPLHF.